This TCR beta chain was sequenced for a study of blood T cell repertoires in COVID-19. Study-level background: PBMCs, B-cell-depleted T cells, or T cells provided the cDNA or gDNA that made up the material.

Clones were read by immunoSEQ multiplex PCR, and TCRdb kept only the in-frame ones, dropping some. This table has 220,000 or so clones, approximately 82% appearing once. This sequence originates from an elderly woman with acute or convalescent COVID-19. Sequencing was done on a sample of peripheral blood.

CDR3 sequence: CASSLRRGGTSTDTQYF. The CDR3 nucleotides read TGTGCCAGCAGCCTTAGGAGGGGGGGAACTAGCACAGATACGCAGTATTTT. The chain uses TRBV7-3 and TRBJ2-3; D possibly corresponds to TRBD2 (7 bases). The CDR3 length is 17 residues. V was trimmed by 5 bases and J by 0 bases, leaving 18 bases between them. CDR1 SGHTA and CDR2 FQGTGA come from the germline V gene.